This TCR beta chain was captured by sequencing in a study of healthy donors' naive CD4 and CD8 T cells. Germline assignment: CDR1 MNHEY and CDR2 SVGEGT. CDR3 length: 12 residues. Trimming left V 4 bases short and J 6 bases short, with 7 bases between. A linear amplification protocol produced the TCR libraries from approximately 460 ng of total RNA. TCRdb reprocessed the reads via MiXCR and lists one record per CDR3 protein. The table records approximately 180,000 distinct CDR3 sequences, about 76% of them present only once. V usage is TRBV6-2 or TRBV6-3 and J usage is TRBJ2-1; unclear D gene. Sequencing was carried out using naive CD4+ and CD8+ T cells sorted from blood, pooled from several donors. This receptor was identified in a pool of human donors in good health; the sample pools cells from several healthy donors. The CDR3 region is CASSWDFNEQFF. As DNA, the CDR3 is TGTGCCAGCAGTTGGGATTTCAATGAGCAGTTCTTC.